Listed below are T cell receptor beta chains from one sample, sequenced in a study of T-cell reconstitution after alpha-beta-depleted transplantation in children. MiXCR, run by TCRdb on the PCR reads, gives a single entry per CDR3 protein. The sample carries hundreds of thousands of distinct CDR3 sequences, 15% to 20% recorded once. The sequences come from PBMCs, mostly from graft donor cells, collected 360 days after TCRalphabeta/CD19-depleted stem cell transplant. Source of these receptors: a boy less than two years old who had a stem cell transplant for Wiskott-Aldrich syndrome, so the T cells may come from the graft donor. Each CDR3 is given with its conserved first and last residue.

J: TRBJ2-1; V: TRBV7-9; CDR3: CASSPRTPSSYNEQFF
J: TRBJ2-4; V: TRBV20-1; CDR3: CSREGIKNIQYF
J: TRBJ2-5; V: TRBV12-3/TRBV12-4; CDR3: CASRAGGGTIKTQYF
J: TRBJ2-7; V: TRBV20-1; CDR3: CSARVTYEQYF
J: TRBJ2-2; V: TRBV5-1; CDR3: CASSLRGLSTGELFF
J: TRBJ2-2; V: TRBV20-1; CDR3: CSAQQGARGGRELFF
J: TRBJ2-1; V: TRBV15; CDR3: CATSRGRRTNEQFF
J: TRBJ2-2; V: TRBV15; CDR3: CATSRDHPRVDTGELFF
J: TRBJ2-1; V: TRBV24-1; CDR3: CATSVGQGYFNEQFF
J: TRBJ2-1; V: TRBV20-1; CDR3: CSASRGAGEQFF
J: TRBJ1-2; V: TRBV12-3/TRBV12-4; CDR3: CASSWGGYGYTF
J: TRBJ2-2; V: TRBV9; CDR3: CASSVGLARPPNTGELFF
J: TRBJ2-5; V: TRBV5-6; CDR3: CASSLRQGAGGQETQYF
J: TRBJ2-7; V: TRBV2; CDR3: CASKGEDYSYEQYF
J: TRBJ2-1; V: TRBV28; CDR3: CASSLPSYRMGNEQFF
J: TRBJ2-1; V: TRBV7-2; CDR3: CASSSTALGSYNEQFF
J: TRBJ2-2; V: TRBV12-3/TRBV12-4; CDR3: CASRPGGGRTGELFF
J: TRBJ2-3; V: TRBV20-1; CDR3: CSAGPVTDTQYF
J: TRBJ1-6; V: TRBV12-3/TRBV12-4; CDR3: CASTPGSSYNSPLHF
J: TRBJ1-5; V: TRBV10-3; CDR3: CAISGTDRGSEPQHF
J: TRBJ2-2; V: TRBV6-1; CDR3: CASSPTGLHTGELFF
J: TRBJ2-7; V: TRBV29-1; CDR3: CSVEVGSEQYF
J: TRBJ1-4; V: TRBV5-1; CDR3: CASSLDREKLFF
J: TRBJ2-2; V: TRBV12-3/TRBV12-4; CDR3: CVSRMLGLAGGTGELFF
J: TRBJ2-1; V: TRBV7-9; CDR3: CASSGSYNEQFF
J: TRBJ2-1; V: TRBV6-5; CDR3: CASSYSMAGGRSNEQFF
J: TRBJ2-7; V: TRBV10-3; CDR3: CAMGRVPYEQYF
J: TRBJ2-1; V: TRBV11-2; CDR3: CASSITVKLVYEQFF
J: TRBJ2-7; V: TRBV5-1; CDR3: CASSLEGQGSSYEQYF
J: TRBJ2-5; V: TRBV2; CDR3: CATGQGIETQYF
J: TRBJ2-2; V: TRBV28; CDR3: CASSLLVLAGNTGELFF
J: TRBJ2-1; V: TRBV5-1; CDR3: CASRVLADRGMSEQFF
J: TRBJ1-4; V: TRBV15; CDR3: CATSRDLGYEKLFF
J: TRBJ2-7; V: TRBV18; CDR3: CASSSRGNGYEQYF
J: TRBJ2-3; V: TRBV29-1; CDR3: CSVEFPVAGDTQYF
J: TRBJ1-2; V: TRBV28; CDR3: CASSLYRMYGYTF
J: TRBJ1-2; V: TRBV5-1; CDR3: CASSLLTGPTGSYTF
J: TRBJ2-1; V: TRBV20-1; CDR3: CSARELAGGNFYNEQFF
J: TRBJ1-1; V: TRBV15; CDR3: CATSRESTGSKAFF
J: TRBJ2-7; V: TRBV6-1; CDR3: CASSQRVEDFGYGQYF
J: TRBJ2-7; V: TRBV5-1; CDR3: CASSRGRERYEQYF
J: TRBJ2-1; V: TRBV10-3; CDR3: CAIGEGGNEQFF
J: TRBJ2-1; V: TRBV7-6; CDR3: CASSLGLAPYNEQFF
J: TRBJ2-2; V: TRBV12-3/TRBV12-4; CDR3: CASSQGADTGELFF
J: TRBJ2-5; V: TRBV2; CDR3: CASRDPQETQYF
J: TRBJ2-2; V: TRBV28; CDR3: CASTSDSSGNTGELFF
J: TRBJ2-3; V: TRBV9; CDR3: CASSAQSTKTDTQYF
J: TRBJ2-3; V: TRBV24-1; CDR3: CATSDFPGATDTQYF
J: TRBJ2-7; V: TRBV2; CDR3: CASKVVSYEQYF
J: TRBJ2-7; V: TRBV30; CDR3: CAWSVIDRDEQYF
J: TRBJ2-4; V: TRBV29-1; CDR3: CSVGLAKNIQYF